The rows below give T cell receptor beta chains drawn from one sample of a study of shared clonotypes between healthy human individuals. Sequencing used immunoSEQ multiplex PCR; TCRdb keeps in-frame clones, though not all of them. The sample lists 2 million to 2.5 million clones, 80% to 95% occurring once. Material for sequencing was naive CD4+ T cells from PBMCs. The receptor set was obtained from a man aged 18-30 years in good health. Some clones in this sample may be carry-over from other donors' samples. The CDR3 runs from the conserved cysteine through the conserved F or W. Each record gives: V gene, clone size, J gene, D gene, CDR3 protein, CDR3 DNA. D genes are given only for firm matches. The size field is filled for only some rows; it gives once, few, many or a size class.

TRBV9,once,TRBJ2-7,NA,CASSATTETHEQYF,TGTGCCAGCAGCGCCACGACTGAAACCCACGAGCAGTACTTC
TRBV7-3,NA,TRBJ2-2,NA,CASSLMGSSNTGELFF,TGTGCCAGCAGCTTAATGGGGAGTTCGAACACCGGGGAGCTGTTTTTT
TRBV5-1,NA,TRBJ2-3,NA,CASSLVGEGTDTQYF,TGCGCCAGCAGCTTGGTTGGTGAAGGCACAGATACGCAGTATTTT
TRBV5-1,once,TRBJ2-1,TRBD2,CASSLLSGREYNEQFF,TGCGCCAGCAGCTTACTTAGCGGGAGGGAGTACAATGAGCAGTTCTTC
TRBV7-3,NA,TRBJ2-1,NA,CASSLSLNNNEQFF,TGTGCCAGCAGCTTATCCCTGAATAACAATGAGCAGTTCTTC
TRBV28,few,TRBJ1-2,NA,CATLANYGYTF,TGTGCCACCCTCGCTAACTATGGCTACACCTTC
TRBV20-1,few,TRBJ1-1,NA,CGGFMNTEAFF,TGCGGGGGATTTATGAACACTGAAGCTTTCTTT
TRBV6-1,NA,TRBJ1-5,NA,CASSENPRGGNQPQHF,TGTGCCAGCAGTGAAAATCCGCGGGGAGGGAATCAGCCCCAGCATTTT
TRBV4-1,NA,TRBJ1-4,NA,CASSQSATGQIGEKLFF,TGCGCCAGCAGCCAATCAGCTACGGGGCAAATAGGGGAAAAACTGTTTTTT
TRBV6-4,NA,TRBJ2-3,NA,CASSEQTSMAQYF,TGTGCCAGCAGTGAGCAAACTAGCATGGCGCAGTATTTT
TRBV10-2,NA,TRBJ2-1,TRBD2,CASSPAGGIDEQFF,TGCGCCAGCAGTCCCGCGGGAGGTATCGATGAGCAGTTCTTC
TRBV28,NA,TRBJ2-1,TRBD1,CASSSITLGLGQGADEQFF,TGTGCCAGCAGTTCCATAACCCTGGGATTGGGACAGGGGGCGGATGAGCAGTTCTTC
TRBV5-1,NA,TRBJ2-5,NA,CASSLALPSRETQYF,TGCGCCAGCAGCTTGGCGCTCCCCAGTAGGGAGACCCAGTACTTC
TRBV25-1,NA,TRBJ2-3,NA,CASSGYSGDTQYF,TGTGCCAGCAGTGGGTATTCAGGGGATACGCAGTATTTT
TRBV11-2,NA,TRBJ2-1,NA,CASSHDQGYNEQFF,TGTGCCAGCAGCCATGATCAGGGGTACAATGAGCAGTTCTTC
TRBV28,NA,TRBJ2-1,TRBD1,CASSLAGTGLHEQFF,TGTGCCAGCAGTTTAGCCGGGACAGGGCTCCATGAGCAGTTCTTC
TRBV5-4,NA,TRBJ2-3,NA,CASSLGRSTDTQYF,TGTGCCAGCAGCTTGGGTCGCAGCACAGATACGCAGTATTTT
TRBV2,NA,TRBJ1-5,TRBD1,CASSEARQGIGNQPQHF,TGTGCCAGCAGTGAAGCCAGACAGGGTATAGGCAATCAGCCCCAGCATTTT
TRBV4-2,NA,TRBJ2-1,NA,CASSQDSSTVYNEQFF,TGTGCCAGCAGCCAAGATTCCAGCACAGTCTACAATGAGCAGTTCTTC
TRBV28,NA,TRBJ1-2,TRBD1,CASSRTGGVYGYTF,TGTGCCAGCAGTCGGACAGGGGGCGTGTATGGCTACACCTTC
TRBV4-1,NA,TRBJ2-3,NA,CASSQLGGIMDTQYF,TGCGCCAGCAGCCAATTAGGGGGGATCATGGATACGCAGTATTTT
TRBV5-1,NA,TRBJ2-3,NA,CASLMRETPRGDTQYF,TGCGCCAGTTTAATGAGGGAGACCCCTCGGGGAGATACGCAGTATTTT
TRBV5-8,NA,TRBJ1-5,NA,CASSLVRGHPERNQPQHF,TGTGCCAGCAGCCTTGTACGGGGACACCCGGAGAGAAATCAGCCCCAGCATTTT
TRBV9,NA,TRBJ2-3,NA,CASSGGRYGGPDTQYF,TGTGCCAGCAGCGGCGGGCGGTATGGAGGGCCAGATACGCAGTATTTT
TRBV5-1,NA,TRBJ2-1,NA,CASSLVAGGNEQFF,TGCGCCAGCAGCTTGGTAGCCGGAGGGAATGAGCAGTTCTTC
TRBV28,NA,TRBJ1-5,NA,CASSSSWEIYSNQPQHF,TGTGCCAGCAGTTCCTCTTGGGAGATCTATAGCAATCAGCCCCAGCATTTT
TRBV12-5,once,TRBJ2-7,NA,CASGSDIDGEQYF,TGTGCTAGTGGTTCGGACATCGACGGCGAGCAGTACTTC
TRBV11-2,NA,TRBJ2-1,TRBD2,CASRPAFRGDPYNEQFF,TGTGCCAGCAGGCCGGCTTTTCGGGGGGACCCCTACAATGAGCAGTTCTTC
TRBV5-6,NA,TRBJ2-3,TRBD2,CASSRGLAENTDTQYF,TGTGCCAGCAGCCGCGGACTAGCGGAAAACACAGATACGCAGTATTTT
TRBV18,NA,TRBJ1-5,NA,CASSPLGQGFNQPQHF,TGTGCCAGCTCACCACTCGGGCAGGGATTCAATCAGCCCCAGCATTTT
TRBV5-6,NA,TRBJ2-2,NA,CASSPYFGELFF,TGTGCCAGCAGCCCTTACTTCGGGGAGCTGTTTTTT
TRBV5-8,NA,TRBJ1-3,NA,CASSRDPLGTGNTIYF,TGTGCCAGCAGCCGTGACCCCTTGGGGACTGGAAACACCATATATTTT
TRBV5-1,NA,TRBJ1-1,NA,CASSRDPNTEAFF,TGCGCCAGCAGCCGGGACCCTAACACTGAAGCTTTCTTT
TRBV11-1,NA,TRBJ2-4,NA,CASSLAADRAGENIQYF,TGTGCCAGCAGCTTAGCGGCTGACAGAGCCGGGGAAAACATTCAGTACTTC
TRBV21-1,NA,TRBJ2-5,NA,CASSKIKDELKETQYF,TGTGCCAGCAGCAAGATCAAGGACGAACTCAAAGAGACCCAGTACTTC
TRBV11-2,NA,TRBJ2-5,TRBD2,CASSLARREGPSETQYF,TGTGCCAGCAGCTTAGCCCGGCGGGAGGGCCCGAGTGAGACCCAGTACTTC
TRBV5-4,NA,TRBJ1-2,NA,CASSRGRVGGWDYGYTF,TGTGCCAGCAGCCGGGGACGGGTAGGGGGATGGGACTATGGCTACACCTTC
TRBV28,NA,TRBJ2-1,TRBD2,CASSAGGPNEQFF,TGTGCCAGCAGTGCGGGAGGGCCCAATGAGCAGTTCTTC
TRBV7-8,NA,TRBJ1-2,TRBD1,CASSLRTGYGYTF,TGTGCCAGCAGCTTACGGACAGGGTATGGCTACACCTTC
TRBV27,NA,TRBJ1-3,NA,CASSRGGSGNTIYF,TGTGCCAGCAGTCGGGGGGGGAGCGGAAACACCATATATTTT
TRBV4-3,NA,TRBJ2-1,TRBD2,CASSPGTTSYNEQFF,TGCGCCAGCAGCCCCGGGACTACCTCCTACAATGAGCAGTTCTTC
TRBV6-6,NA,TRBJ2-1,TRBD1,CASSAQGSSYNEQFF,TGTGCCAGCAGTGCACAGGGGAGCTCCTACAATGAGCAGTTCTTC
TRBV5-1,NA,TRBJ2-5,TRBD1,CASSPRTGGAETQYF,TGCGCCAGCAGCCCACGGACAGGGGGCGCGGAGACCCAGTACTTC
TRBV6-1,NA,TRBJ2-7,NA,CASRGQGYYEQYF,TGTGCCAGCCGTGGCCAGGGTTATTACGAGCAGTACTTC
TRBV9,NA,TRBJ1-2,NA,CASSVALGQRYGYTF,TGTGCCAGCAGCGTAGCTCTAGGGCAGCGCTATGGCTACACCTTC